The 25 T cell receptor beta chains below all came from one sample that was sequenced in a study of T cell responses to AZD1222 COVID-19 vaccine. Produced via immunoSEQ multiplex PCR; TCRdb's table is partial and in-frame only. The table has some 70,000 clones, 65% to 85% seen once. Specimen: peripheral blood, collected on day 0 of AZD1222 vaccination. The receptors shown here come from an adult in good health.

The genes are TRBV5-6 and TRBJ1-2; no clear D. V lost 1 base to trimming and J lost 8 bases, with 18 bases between them. CDR3 size: 15 residues. Looked up from germline, CDR1 is SGHDT and CDR2 is YYEEEE. The chain's CDR3 is CASSLSVTGLSGYTF. CDR3 nucleotide sequence: TGTGCCAGCAGCTTGAGTGTCACCGGGTTATCCGGCTACACCTTC.

The CDR3 loop reads CASRGDRLLNYGYTF. DNA for the CDR3: TGTGCCAGCAGGGGGGACAGGCTCCTTAACTATGGCTACACCTTC. The chain links TRBV28 to TRBJ1-2; 8 bases line up with TRBD1. CDR1 and CDR2 (germline): MDHEN, SYDVKM. The V segment lost 6 bases and the J segment 1 base; nucleotides outside the gene matches: 7. This CDR3 comprises 15 residues.

This CDR3 is CAWSVGDGNIQYF. The CDR3 coding sequence is TGTGCCTGGAGTGTTGGGGACGGAAACATTCAGTACTTC. This chain links TRBV30 with TRBJ2-4, with D perhaps being TRBD1 or TRBD2 (5 bases each). V lost 0 bases to trimming and J lost 6 bases, with 9 bases between them. Germline V gene lookup returns CDR1 GTSNPN and CDR2 SVGIG (reference sequence). CDR3 length: 13 residues.

The J gene is TRBJ1-1, the V gene TRBV5-4, with D unclear. Germline CDR1 reads SGHNT; CDR2 reads YYREEE (reference sequence). V lost 3 bases to trimming and J lost 0 bases, with 3 bases between them. The CDR3 consists of 12 residues. The CDR3 spells CASSSMNTEAFF. DNA for the CDR3: TGTGCCAGCAGCTCCATGAACACTGAAGCTTTCTTT.

The chain couples TRBV28 to TRBJ2-1; a weak D match, TRBD2 (5 bases). V lost 2 bases and J 5 bases, leaving 10 bases between the germline ends. This CDR3 region has 14 residues. The germline gives CDR1 MDHEN, CDR2 SYDVKM. The CDR3 region has the DNA TGTGCCAGCAGTTTACGGGGATGGAACAATGAGCAGTTCTTC. It encodes CASSLRGWNNEQFF.

The rearrangement links TRBV3-1 (or the pseudogene TRBV3-2) to TRBJ2-2, with 7 bases aligning to TRBD1. V shed 1 base, J shed 1 base, and the junction held 9 bases outside the gene matches. The CDR3 loop spans 18 amino acids. The germline CDR1 and CDR2 sequences are LGHDT and YNNKEL (reference sequence). The CDR3 spells CASSQVLGDRLNTGELFF. CDR3 DNA: TGTGCCAGCAGCCAAGTTTTAGGGGACAGACTGAACACCGGGGAGCTGTTTTTT.

The V gene is TRBV18, the J gene TRBJ2-5; 11 nucleotides agree with TRBD1. This CDR3 is 16 amino acids long. The germline V gene encodes CDR1 KGHSH and CDR2 LQKENI. The J segment lost 5 bases and the V segment lost 5 bases, leaving 10 bases of the junction unmatched. CDR3 in DNA: TGTGCCAGCTCATTGGGAGGACAGGGGGCACTGGAGACCCAGTACTTC. Its protein is CASSLGGQGALETQYF.

The chain combines TRBV6-4 with TRBJ1-1; 7 nucleotides agree with TRBD1. The CDR3 has 13 residues. Germline assignment: CDR1 MRHNA and CDR2 SNTAGT. With V trimmed by 4 bases and J by 6 bases, 5 bases remained unmatched. The CDR3 protein is CASSADRVSEAFF. The CDR3 coding sequence is TGTGCCAGCAGTGCCGACAGGGTTTCTGAAGCTTTCTTT.

The gene calls are TRBV19 and TRBJ2-4, with D maybe TRBD1 (6 bases). This CDR3 comprises 13 residues. Looked up from germline, CDR1 is LNHDA and CDR2 is SQIVND (reference sequence). V dropped 6 bases and J dropped 7 bases, with 13 bases sitting between them. The CDR3 here is CASRPQGPNIQYF. The CDR3 nucleotides read TGTGCCAGTAGACCACAGGGCCCGAACATTCAGTACTTC.

CDR3 nucleotides: TGTGCCAGCAGTTCGACCGACAGGGACGAGCAGTACTTC. Translation gives CASSSTDRDEQYF. The rearrangement uses TRBV28 and TRBJ2-7; TRBD1 aligns across 7 bases. CDR1 is MDHEN, CDR2 SYDVKM, per germline. The CDR3 runs to 13 residues. Germline trimming cut 4 bases from V and 5 bases from J; bases unmatched to any gene: 5.

The chain couples TRBV6-9 to TRBJ2-5; TRBD2 matches at 7 bases. CDR1 is MNHGY and CDR2 is SVAAGI in the germline V gene. J was trimmed by 13 bases and V by 4 bases; bases with no gene match: 18. This CDR3 comprises 15 residues. The chain's CDR3 is CASSFQPPGLSSRYF. The CDR3 DNA is TGTGCCAGCAGTTTCCAACCTCCGGGACTATCCTCCCGGTACTTC.

V is TRBV6-2 or TRBV6-3 and J is TRBJ2-7, with TRBD1 as a possible D gene (6 bases). V was pared by 2 bases and J by 4 bases, with 15 bases between. Germline CDR1 MNHEY, CDR2 SVGEGT. The CDR3 sequence is 15 residues long. The CDR3 region is CASSYAGASRYEQYF. The CDR3 DNA follows: TGTGCCAGCAGTTACGCAGGGGCCTCTCGGTACGAGCAGTACTTC.

The chain joins TRBV11-2 to TRBJ1-3; the D gene is possibly TRBD1 (5 bases). The CDR3 consists of 15 residues. V lost 8 bases and J 0 bases, leaving 14 bases between the germline ends. Germline V gene lookup returns CDR1 SGHAT and CDR2 FQNNGV. For the CDR3, the DNA is TGTGCCAGCTCCTTGGAGGGGTACTCTGGAAACACCATATATTTT. The encoded protein is CASSLEGYSGNTIYF.

The rearrangement uses TRBV19 and TRBJ1-1, with D tentatively TRBD1 (6 bases). V was pared by 6 bases and J by 6 bases, with 8 bases between. Germline V lookup: CDR1 LNHDA, CDR2 SQIVND (reference sequence). The CDR3 loop spans 11 amino acids. The CDR3 spells CASRTGPEAFF. CDR3 nucleotide sequence: TGTGCCAGTAGGACAGGTCCTGAAGCTTTCTTT.

This clone was seen only once. The V and J genes are TRBV18 and TRBJ1-2; TRBD1 is a possible D gene (6 bases). The CDR3 totals 17 residues. From germline, CDR1 is KGHSH and CDR2 LQKENI. Trimming pared 3 bases from V and 0 bases from J, leaving 17 bases between. CDR3 amino acids: CASSPGLIGGPNYGYTF. The DNA for the CDR3 is TGTGCCAGCTCACCTGGTTTAATCGGGGGGCCTAACTATGGCTACACCTTC. Combining the CDR3 with reference TRBV18 and TRBJ1-2 gives the whole variable domain NAGVMQNPRHLVRRRGQEARLRCSPMKGHSHVYWYRQLPEEGLKFMVYLQKENIIDESGMPKERFSAEFPKEGPSILRIQQVVRGDSAAYFCASSPGLIGGPNYGYTFGSGTRLTVV.

This clone was detected only a few times. The chain employs TRBV27 and TRBJ1-4; 7 bases agree with TRBD1. CDR3 length: 15 amino acids. The V gene end was trimmed by 6 bases and the J gene end by 11 bases; junction bases not matched to a gene: 15. The germline CDR1 and CDR2 sequences are MNHEY and SMNVEV (reference sequence). This CDR3 reads CASSSSGTDYFKLFF. The CDR3 coding sequence is TGTGCCAGCAGCAGCTCCGGGACAGACTATTTTAAACTGTTTTTT.

The chain uses TRBV4-2 and TRBJ1-2; D gene unclear. Germline V gene sequence: CDR1 LGHNA, CDR2 YNFKEQ. The CDR3 runs to 13 residues. V gave up 6 bases and J gave up 5 bases, with 13 bases separating them. For the CDR3, the DNA is TGTGCCAGCAGGGCCTATTTTGGGTATGGCTACACCTTC. It specifies CASRAYFGYGYTF.

The chain links TRBV3-1 (or the pseudogene TRBV3-2) to TRBJ1-2; no firm D call. V was cut by 4 bases and J by 1 base, with 7 bases left in between. The CDR3 is 13 amino acids. Germline CDR1 is LGHDT and CDR2 is YNNKEL (reference sequence). CDR3 sequence reads: CASSPNDNYGYTF. In nucleotides, the CDR3 is TGTGCCAGCAGCCCCAATGATAACTATGGCTACACCTTC.

This chain uses TRBV7-2 with TRBJ2-7; D is perhaps TRBD2 (5 bases). Germline-derived CDR1 and CDR2 are SGHTA and FQGNSA. Trimming removed 2 bases at V and 5 bases at J, with 10 bases between. This CDR3 contains 13 residues. The DNA for the CDR3 is TGTGCCAGCAGCTTAACCCCCGGGGACGAGCAGTACTTC. Translating gives CASSLTPGDEQYF. Full variable domain (outside the CDR3, taken from reference TRBV7-2 and TRBJ2-7): GAGVSQSPSNKVTEKGKDVELRCDPISGHTALYWYRQSLGQGLEFLIYFQGNSAPDKSGLPSDRFSAERTGGSVSTLTIQRTQQEDSAVYLCASSLTPGDEQYFGPGTRLTVT.

This clone is labeled as medium-sized. The chain is built from TRBV4-3 and TRBJ2-2; D call uncertain. The CDR3 contains 15 residues. Germline values: CDR1 LGHNA, CDR2 YSLEER. Trimming shortened V by 3 bases and J by 1 base, and 9 bases separated the two germline ends. The CDR3 spells CASSQGSMNTGELFF. The DNA for the CDR3 is TGCGCCAGCAGCCAGGGTTCGATGAACACCGGGGAGCTGTTTTTT.

The CDR3 sequence is CASSPFGSQETQYF. The CDR3 coding sequence is TGTGCCAGCTCACCGTTCGGGAGCCAAGAGACCCAGTACTTC. This sequence joins TRBV18 and TRBJ2-5; a weak D match, TRBD2 (6 bases). The CDR3 has 14 amino acids. CDR1 and CDR2 (germline): KGHSH, LQKENI. V lost 3 bases, J lost 1 base, and 9 bases lay in between.

This clone was detected a few times. The V gene is TRBV6-5, the J gene TRBJ1-4, with 11 bases identical to TRBD1. The CDR3 runs to 15 residues. V shed 6 bases and J 8 bases; nucleotides not matched to a gene: 8. CDR1 and CDR2 (germline): MNHEY, SVGAGI. CDR3 protein: CASRLGQGEGEKLFF. Here the CDR3 DNA reads TGTGCCAGCAGGCTGGGACAGGGGGAGGGGGAAAAACTGTTTTTT.

This rearrangement joins TRBV30 to TRBJ2-7; D gene uncertain. The V gene lost 1 base and the J gene lost 4 bases, with 5 bases spanning the gap. The CDR3 contains 11 residues. Per the germline V gene, CDR1 is GTSNPN and CDR2 is SVGIG (reference sequence). CDR3 amino acids: CAWSEGYEQYF. The CDR3 coding sequence is TGTGCCTGGAGTGAGGGATACGAGCAGTACTTC.

The chain has TRBV30 and TRBJ1-1; D gene ambiguous. Trimming removed 2 bases at V and 7 bases at J, with 14 bases between. Germline CDR1 is GTSNPN and CDR2 is SVGIG (reference sequence). The CDR3 consists of 13 residues. The CDR3 here is CAWSRRGVGEAFF. In DNA, the CDR3 is TGTGCCTGGAGTCGGCGGGGAGTCGGTGAAGCTTTCTTT.

The gene calls are TRBV7-2 and TRBJ1-4; D possibly corresponds to TRBD1 (5 bases). This CDR3 spans 16 amino acids. CDR1 and CDR2 from the germline V gene are SGHTA and FQGNSA. Trimming removed 3 bases at V and 1 base at J, with 12 bases between. CDR3 DNA: TGTGCCAGCAGCTTGGGAGGGACTGTAACTAATGAAAAACTGTTTTTT. It translates to CASSLGGTVTNEKLFF.